This T cell receptor beta chain was sequenced for a study of cytomegalovirus exposure and HLA in healthy donors. Overall study context: As an earlier analysis found, some 170 million T cells yielded about 120 million unique TCR beta sequences.

The PCR contained 60 Vbeta and 13 Jbeta primers. The method was immunoSEQ multiplex PCR; TCRdb's version includes in-frame clones alone and lacks a portion of them. This table holds around 130,000 clones, approximately 80% found once. Of note for this clone: Its antigen is not known.

Findings of the study overall: In a later analysis, TCR beta V- and J-gene trimming showed a link to a missense DCLRE1C variant. What was likely a sequencing artifact was a cluster of highly shared sequence variants. The HLA-A and HLA-B alleles of most subjects were reportedly predicted accurately from TCR beta sequences.

V lost 1 base and J 4 bases, leaving 19 bases between the germline ends. Germline V lookup: CDR1 SEHNR, CDR2 FQNEAQ (reference sequence). The CDR3 length is 17 residues. This chain links TRBV7-9 with TRBJ1-2; the D gene is possibly TRBD1 (5 bases). The sequencing sample was made of PBMCs. The TCR sequence derives from a woman aged 18-29 years in good health and CMV-seropositive. The CDR3, as DNA: TGTGCCAGCAGCTTAGGCGTCGGGGGATTCGGGGGCTATGGCTACACCTTC. Protein product: CASSLGVGGFGGYGYTF.